This T cell receptor (beta chain) stems from a study of beta chain features in type 1 diabetes. Study-wide context: Comparable age, gender and cell yields were observed in patients relative to healthy donors.

This clone was found a few times. Its antigen is not known. Study conclusions and caveats: Since sequencing was performed on cDNA, cells with high TCR expression could be over-represented.

Reverse transcribing all isolated RNA meant expressed TCRB transcripts were sequenced. This table comes from immunoSEQ multiplex PCR, and its TCRdb copy is limited to in-frame clones, with some not included. The sample lists about 370,000 clones, approximately 16% occurring once. This clonotype was sampled from a woman in her late teens or twenties in good health. The sequenced sample consisted of naive CD4+ T cells from blood.

The CDR3 DNA follows: TGCGCCAGCAGCCAAGCCGGGACTAGCGGGAGTTGGGGGACAGATACGCAGTATTTT. This encodes CASSQAGTSGSWGTDTQYF. This chain connects TRBV4-3 to TRBJ2-3; 14 nucleotides line up with TRBD2. This CDR3 has 19 residues. V dropped 1 base and J dropped 3; count of bases not matched to a gene: 9. CDR1 and CDR2 (germline): LGHNA, YSLEER.